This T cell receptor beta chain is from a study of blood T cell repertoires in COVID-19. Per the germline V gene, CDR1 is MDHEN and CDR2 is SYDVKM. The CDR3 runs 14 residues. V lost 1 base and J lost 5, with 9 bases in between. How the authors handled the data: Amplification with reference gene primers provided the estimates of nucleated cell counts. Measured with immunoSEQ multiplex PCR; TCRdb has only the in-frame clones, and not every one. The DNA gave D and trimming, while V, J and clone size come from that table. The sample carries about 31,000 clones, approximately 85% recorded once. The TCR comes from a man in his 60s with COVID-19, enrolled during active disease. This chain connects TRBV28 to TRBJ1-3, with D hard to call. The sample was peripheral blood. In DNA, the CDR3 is TGTGCCAGCAGTTTATTTACCCAGAGAAACACCATATATTTT. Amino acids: CASSLFTQRNTIYF.